These T cell receptor beta chains were read from a single sample in a study of cytomegalovirus exposure and HLA in healthy donors. Libraries were prepared by immunoSEQ multiplex PCR; TCRdb keeps only in-frame clonotypes and omits some of them. The sample has roughly 140,000 clones; roughly 80% are singletons. What was sequenced was PBMCs. These receptors came from a female donor in good health and CMV-seronegative. Both conserved end residues are part of each CDR3. A D gene is named only where the DNA matches it firmly. Only part of the rows carry a size: once, few, many, or a class if the clone is expanded.

v_gene: TRBV2; abundance: -; j_gene: TRBJ1-4; d_gene: -; CDR3nt: TGTGCCAGCGGCGGGGGCGTCCGCGAAAAACTGTTTTTT; CDR3aa: CASGGGVREKLFF
v_gene: TRBV30; abundance: few; j_gene: TRBJ1-4; d_gene: -; CDR3nt: TGTGCCTGGAGTCCATTGGGAGCTAATGAAAAACTGTTTTTT; CDR3aa: CAWSPLGANEKLFF
v_gene: TRBV6-6; abundance: -; j_gene: TRBJ1-5; d_gene: -; CDR3nt: TGTGCCAGCAGCAATCGCCCACATAGCAATCAGCCCCAGCATTTT; CDR3aa: CASSNRPHSNQPQHF
v_gene: TRBV10-3; abundance: -; j_gene: TRBJ2-7; d_gene: TRBD2; CDR3nt: TGTGCCATCAGTGAGTCGAGTTCGGTAGCGGGAGTCGGGAACGAGCAGTACTTC; CDR3aa: CAISESSSVAGVGNEQYF
v_gene: TRBV27; abundance: -; j_gene: TRBJ2-7; d_gene: TRBD2; CDR3nt: TGTGCCAGCAGTCCCCTGACTAGCGGGGGAGCCTACGAGCAGTACTTC; CDR3aa: CASSPLTSGGAYEQYF
v_gene: TRBV14; abundance: -; j_gene: TRBJ1-4; d_gene: TRBD1; CDR3nt: TGTGCCAGCAGCCAAGCAGGAGGGGGCGATGGGGCTAATGAAAAACTGTTTTTT; CDR3aa: CASSQAGGGDGANEKLFF
v_gene: TRBV13; abundance: -; j_gene: TRBJ2-5; d_gene: -; CDR3nt: TGTGCCAGCAGCTCCCGGGATTTCCAAGAGACCCAGTACTTC; CDR3aa: CASSSRDFQETQYF
v_gene: TRBV5-8; abundance: -; j_gene: TRBJ2-7; d_gene: TRBD1; CDR3nt: TGTGCCAGCAGCGCAATCCGGGACAGCTTCTACGAGCAGTACTTC; CDR3aa: CASSAIRDSFYEQYF
v_gene: TRBV2; abundance: -; j_gene: TRBJ2-3; d_gene: TRBD2; CDR3nt: TGTGCCAGCAGTGGACTAGCGATCACAGATACGCAGTATTTT; CDR3aa: CASSGLAITDTQYF
v_gene: TRBV5-4; abundance: once; j_gene: TRBJ2-1; d_gene: -; CDR3nt: TGTGCCAGCAGCGACACATCACCGGGGTCCTACAATGAGCAGTTCTTC; CDR3aa: CASSDTSPGSYNEQFF
v_gene: TRBV7-8; abundance: once; j_gene: TRBJ2-7; d_gene: TRBD1; CDR3nt: TGTGCCAGCAGCTCCACAGGGGTAAAGTACGAGCAGTACTTC; CDR3aa: CASSSTGVKYEQYF
v_gene: TRBV19; abundance: once; j_gene: TRBJ1-1; d_gene: -; CDR3nt: TGTGCCAGTAGTGTCAAACAGGTGAACACTGAAGCTTTCTTT; CDR3aa: CASSVKQVNTEAFF
v_gene: TRBV6-5; abundance: -; j_gene: TRBJ2-3; d_gene: -; CDR3nt: TGTGCCAGCAGTTACTTACTAACGCAGGATACGCAGTATTTT; CDR3aa: CASSYLLTQDTQYF
v_gene: TRBV19; abundance: -; j_gene: TRBJ2-7; d_gene: -; CDR3nt: TGTGCCAGTAGTACTCCCCCCGGGACACCTTCCTACGAGCAGTACTTC; CDR3aa: CASSTPPGTPSYEQYF
v_gene: TRBV5-6; abundance: -; j_gene: TRBJ2-7; d_gene: TRBD2; CDR3nt: TGTGCCAGCAGCTTCCTAGCGGGAGGGGTCGAGCAGTACTTC; CDR3aa: CASSFLAGGVEQYF
v_gene: TRBV6-1; abundance: -; j_gene: TRBJ1-5; d_gene: TRBD1; CDR3nt: TGTGCCAGCAGCCGACAGGGAAGTGCTTTGAGGCCCCAGCATTTT; CDR3aa: CASSRQGSALRPQHF
v_gene: TRBV4-1; abundance: few; j_gene: TRBJ1-1; d_gene: -; CDR3nt: TGCGCCAGCAGCCAAGATAGAGGGGGGAACACTGAAGCTTTCTTT; CDR3aa: CASSQDRGGNTEAFF
v_gene: TRBV5-1; abundance: -; j_gene: TRBJ2-5; d_gene: TRBD2; CDR3nt: TGCGCCAGCAGCTTAGAACCGCCGGGAGGAAAAGAGACCCAGTACTTC; CDR3aa: CASSLEPPGGKETQYF
v_gene: TRBV5-1; abundance: -; j_gene: TRBJ2-7; d_gene: TRBD2; CDR3nt: TGCGCCAGCAGTCCTACTAGCGGGTTCGGCTACGAGCAGTACTTC; CDR3aa: CASSPTSGFGYEQYF
v_gene: TRBV9; abundance: -; j_gene: TRBJ2-3; d_gene: -; CDR3nt: TGTGCCAGCAGCGTAGCGGTCGGGGGTGGGGCAGATACGCAGTATTTT; CDR3aa: CASSVAVGGGADTQYF
v_gene: TRBV19; abundance: -; j_gene: TRBJ1-4; d_gene: -; CDR3nt: TGTGCCAGTAGTATTCAGGGCGCAAAACTGTTTTTT; CDR3aa: CASSIQGAKLFF
v_gene: TRBV5-8; abundance: -; j_gene: TRBJ2-7; d_gene: TRBD1; CDR3nt: TGTGCCAGCAGTCCAGGGACAGGGTGGAGCGACGAGCAGTACTTC; CDR3aa: CASSPGTGWSDEQYF
v_gene: TRBV2; abundance: -; j_gene: TRBJ2-6; d_gene: -; CDR3nt: TGTGCCAGCAGCACCGCAGGGGCCTCTGGGGCCAACGTCCTGACTTTC; CDR3aa: CASSTAGASGANVLTF
v_gene: TRBV7-8; abundance: -; j_gene: TRBJ2-1; d_gene: TRBD2; CDR3nt: TGTGCCAGCAGCCCCGAGCTAGCGGTTACATACAATGAGCAGTTCTTC; CDR3aa: CASSPELAVTYNEQFF
v_gene: TRBV4-1; abundance: -; j_gene: TRBJ1-5; d_gene: -; CDR3nt: TGCGCCAGCAGCCAAGAGGGCGGGCAGCCCCAGCATTTT; CDR3aa: CASSQEGGQPQHF
v_gene: TRBV5-1; abundance: -; j_gene: TRBJ1-1; d_gene: -; CDR3nt: TGCGCCAGCAGCTTGGGGCAGGTAACTGAAGCTTTCTTT; CDR3aa: CASSLGQVTEAFF
v_gene: TRBV4-1; abundance: -; j_gene: TRBJ1-5; d_gene: -; CDR3nt: TGCGCCAGCAGCCAAGAGGCTCCTCAGCCCCAGCATTTT; CDR3aa: CASSQEAPQPQHF
v_gene: TRBV2; abundance: -; j_gene: TRBJ1-5; d_gene: -; CDR3nt: TGTGCCAGCAGTGATGAAGGGGGTGTGCAGCCCCAGCATTTT; CDR3aa: CASSDEGGVQPQHF
v_gene: TRBV28; abundance: -; j_gene: TRBJ1-1; d_gene: TRBD1; CDR3nt: TGTGCCAGCAGTTTATTTACAGGGGGCGCGTGTGAAGCTTTCTTT; CDR3aa: CASSLFTGGACEAFF
v_gene: TRBV4-1; abundance: -; j_gene: TRBJ1-1; d_gene: -; CDR3nt: TGCGCCAGCAGCCAACAGGTGACAAGACCGAACACTGAAGCTTTCTTT; CDR3aa: CASSQQVTRPNTEAFF
v_gene: TRBV27; abundance: -; j_gene: TRBJ1-1; d_gene: -; CDR3nt: TGTGCCAGCAGTCAAAGCCCGGTTGCTGAAGCTTTCTTT; CDR3aa: CASSQSPVAEAFF
v_gene: TRBV4-1; abundance: -; j_gene: TRBJ2-1; d_gene: TRBD1; CDR3nt: TGCGCCAGCAGCCAAGAAGGACAGGGGGCGGCTGAGCAGTTCTTC; CDR3aa: CASSQEGQGAAEQFF
v_gene: TRBV5-1; abundance: -; j_gene: TRBJ2-6; d_gene: TRBD1; CDR3nt: TGCGCCAGCAGCCCGGGGGGGACAGGGGACCCGCGGGGGGCCAACGTCCTGACTTTC; CDR3aa: CASSPGGTGDPRGANVLTF
v_gene: TRBV2; abundance: -; j_gene: TRBJ2-7; d_gene: TRBD2; CDR3nt: TGTGCCAGCAGTGACGTTGGGACTAGCGGGACCTCTTTCACCTACGAGCAGTACTTC; CDR3aa: CASSDVGTSGTSFTYEQYF
v_gene: TRBV5-1; abundance: -; j_gene: TRBJ2-3; d_gene: TRBD2; CDR3nt: TGCGCCAGCAGCGCCACGCTAGCGGGTAACACAGATACGCAGTATTTT; CDR3aa: CASSATLAGNTDTQYF
v_gene: TRBV7-9; abundance: -; j_gene: TRBJ2-7; d_gene: TRBD1; CDR3nt: TGTGCCAGCAGCTCGACGACAGGGGGTACCTACGAGCAGTACTTC; CDR3aa: CASSSTTGGTYEQYF
v_gene: TRBV27; abundance: -; j_gene: TRBJ2-7; d_gene: -; CDR3nt: TGTGCCAGCAGTCCCACCAGGGATTCCTACGAGCAGTACTTC; CDR3aa: CASSPTRDSYEQYF
v_gene: TRBV19; abundance: -; j_gene: TRBJ2-1; d_gene: -; CDR3nt: TGTGCCAGTAGTACAATCAGCTCCTACAATGAGCAGTTCTTC; CDR3aa: CASSTISSYNEQFF
v_gene: TRBV15; abundance: -; j_gene: TRBJ2-1; d_gene: TRBD2; CDR3nt: TGTGCCACCAGCAGAGATTATAGGACTAGCGGGAGCTTCGGCAATGAGCAGTTCTTC; CDR3aa: CATSRDYRTSGSFGNEQFF
v_gene: TRBV28; abundance: -; j_gene: TRBJ2-3; d_gene: -; CDR3nt: TGTGCCAGCAGTCAGGGGACGGACGCGGGGCAGTATTTT; CDR3aa: CASSQGTDAGQYF
v_gene: TRBV28; abundance: -; j_gene: TRBJ1-2; d_gene: -; CDR3nt: TGTGCCAGCAGCTGGGTAGGTGGGGCGAACTATGGCTACACCTTC; CDR3aa: CASSWVGGANYGYTF